These 26 T cell receptor beta chains share one sample of origin, sequenced in a study of T-cell reconstitution after alpha-beta-depleted transplantation in children. For TCRbeta, the library was prepared with unique molecular identifiers. Via MiXCR, TCRdb re-called the PCR reads, giving one row per CDR3 protein. The sample holds a few hundred thousand distinct CDR3 sequences, 13% seen once. The source was PBMCs, mostly from graft donor cells, collected 360 days after TCRalphabeta/CD19-depleted stem cell transplant. These receptors were collected from a male patient younger than 18 who had a stem cell transplant for acute myeloid leukemia, so the T cells may come from the graft donor.

The CDR3: CASSLLTGTGGVVDTQYF. The CDR3, as DNA: TGTGCCAGCAGCTTACTTACCGGGACAGGGGGTGTGGTAGATACGCAGTATTTT. The chain joins TRBV7-8 to TRBJ2-3; 11 nucleotides align to TRBD1. The CDR3 totals 18 residues. The V and J ends lost 2 bases and 5 bases, in that order; junction bases with no gene match: 12. CDR1 is SGHVS, CDR2 FQNEAQ, per germline.

This clonotype turned up a few times. The chain recombines TRBV20-1 with TRBJ2-7; TRBD1 is a possible D gene (5 bases). Germline V CDR1 and CDR2: DFQATT, SNEGSKA (reference sequence). V was clipped by 6 bases and J by 5 bases, with 11 bases between them. CDR3 length: 11 amino acids. The DNA for the CDR3 is TGCAGTGCGACAGTAGGGAACGAGCAGTACTTC. Its translation is CSATVGNEQYF.

This clonotype was counted only a few times. V usage is TRBV6-2 or TRBV6-3 and J usage is TRBJ2-2; 13 bases map to TRBD2. V shed 4 bases, J shed 6 bases, and the junction held 5 bases outside the gene matches. The germline V gene encodes CDR1 MNHEY and CDR2 SVGEGT. The CDR3 extends over 16 amino acids. For the CDR3, the DNA is TGTGCCAGCAGTTTTACTAGCGGGAGGGCCTCCGGGGAGCTGTTTTTT. Translated: CASSFTSGRASGELFF.

This clonotype was observed a handful of times. The gene calls are TRBV13 and TRBJ2-1; D tentatively reads TRBD1 or TRBD2 (5 bases each). Trimming took off 3 bases at V and 6 bases at J, with 12 bases between the two ends. The CDR3 has 14 residues. Germline V gene lookup returns CDR1 PRHDT and CDR2 FYEKMQ (reference sequence). CDR3 nucleotides: TGTGCCAGCAGCTTCGGGACGGCGGTCAATGAGCAGTTCTTC. It codes for CASSFGTAVNEQFF.

This clonotype was observed many times. The V gene is TRBV7-3, the J gene TRBJ2-2; D not certain. The V gene's germline CDR1 is SGHTA and CDR2 FQGTGA. V was shortened by 3 bases and J by 5 bases, with 10 bases between the two germline ends. The CDR3 has 14 residues. Here the CDR3 DNA reads TGTGCCAGCAGCTTCGGACCAGCTACCGGGGAGCTGTTTTTT. This sequence encodes CASSFGPATGELFF. The complete variable domain, with remaining parts taken from reference TRBV7-3 and TRBJ2-2, reads GAGVSQTPSNKVTEKGKYVELRCDPISGHTALYWYRQSLGQGPEFLIYFQGTGAADDSGLPNDRFFAVRPEGSVSTLKIQRTERGDSAVYLCASSFGPATGELFFGEGSRLTVL.

The rearrangement joins TRBV5-1 to TRBJ2-3; 7 nucleotides match TRBD2. This CDR3 has 16 amino acids. Germline V CDR1 and CDR2: SGHRS, YFSETQ. V shed 5 bases and J 0 bases; nucleotides not matched to a gene: 9. In DNA form, the CDR3 reads TGCGCCAGCAGGGCACTAGCGCTGGATAGCACAGATACGCAGTATTTT. This translates into CASRALALDSTDTQYF.

The chain joins TRBV6-1 to TRBJ2-3; 7 bases match TRBD2. V dropped 7 bases and J dropped 2; count of bases not matched to a gene: 9. The germline V gene encodes CDR1 MNHNS and CDR2 SASEGT. CDR3 length: 15 amino acids. For the CDR3, the DNA is TGTGCCAGCACCCTTGGGGGGGGGTTCACAGATACGCAGTATTTT. It translates to CASTLGGGFTDTQYF.

This clonotype was observed a few times. An end of the junction differs from the germline gene, which may be a read error. This chain uses TRBV3-1 with TRBJ2-1; the D gene is possibly TRBD1 (6 bases). The CDR3 contains 17 residues. Looked up from germline, CDR1 is LGHDT and CDR2 is YNNKEL (reference sequence). CDR3 region: CATSQDRTVPTLLRQFF. CDR3 sequence (DNA): TGTGCCACCAGCCAAGACAGGACTGTCCCGACCTTGTTGAGGCAGTTCTTC.

This clonotype was picked up many times. The DNA for the CDR3 is TGCAGCGCCACCGAGAGCGTCTACGAGCAGTACTTC. It translates to CSATESVYEQYF. V is TRBV29-1 and J is TRBJ2-7; D uncertain. The germline V and J ends were trimmed by 7 bases and 3 bases, with 13 bases remaining between them. Per germline, CDR1 SQVTM and CDR2 ANQGSEA. The CDR3 is 12 amino acids.

The rearrangement uses TRBV25-1 and TRBJ2-3; D unresolved. The CDR3 is made up of 12 amino acids. V was trimmed by 3 bases and J by 5 bases, leaving 6 bases between them. Germline assignment: CDR1 MGHDK and CDR2 SYGVNS. The CDR3 protein is CASSESGDTQYF. The CDR3 DNA is TGTGCCAGCAGTGAGTCAGGAGATACGCAGTATTTT.

The chain combines TRBV27 with TRBJ2-2; TRBD1 matches at 8 bases. The length of the CDR3 is 16 residues. Trimming at V came to 1 base and at J to 4 bases, leaving 5 bases not matched to a gene. The germline V gene encodes CDR1 MNHEY and CDR2 SMNVEV (reference sequence). The CDR3 nucleotides read TGTGCCAGCAGTTTATTAACAGGGACAGGCACCGGGGAGCTGTTTTTT. It specifies CASSLLTGTGTGELFF.

The table lists this clonotype with a few counts. V usage is TRBV6-2 or TRBV6-3 and J usage is TRBJ1-5; D might be TRBD1 (5 bases). Germline V CDR1 and CDR2: MNHEY, SVGEGT. Trimming shortened V by 6 bases and J by 1 base, and 10 bases separated the two germline ends. The CDR3 covers 14 residues. The CDR3 nucleotides are TGTGCCAGCAGCCGCAGGGTCAGCAATCAGCCCCAGCATTTT. Amino acids: CASSRRVSNQPQHF.

This clonotype turned up a few times. The chain is built from TRBV12-3 or TRBV12-4 and TRBJ2-7, with D possibly TRBD2 on 6 matching bases. The CDR3 consists of 16 residues. V was cut by 5 bases and J by 3 bases, with 20 bases left in between. The CDR3 DNA is TGTGCCAGCAGTGCTCTCGGGGGTCCCACGGGCTACGAGCAGTACTTC. It codes for CASSALGGPTGYEQYF.

This clonotype has a handful of counts. The V gene is TRBV11-2, the J gene TRBJ2-3; 7 bases map to TRBD2. In germline, CDR1 is SGHAT, CDR2 FQNNGV. This CDR3 is built from 16 residues. Trimming took 1 base from V and 7 from J; bases not matched to a gene: 11. CDR3 protein: CASSLVRASGLHTQYF. As DNA, the CDR3 is TGTGCCAGCAGCTTAGTGCGGGCTAGCGGCCTACATACGCAGTATTTT.

This chain links TRBV5-5 with TRBJ2-5, with a possible D match to TRBD1 (5 bases). This CDR3 is 13 amino acids long. Per germline, CDR1 SGHKS and CDR2 YYEKEE (reference sequence). V dropped 2 bases and J dropped 4 bases, with 9 bases sitting between them. The CDR3 loop reads CASSFGRAETQYF. The CDR3 DNA reads TGTGCCAGCAGCTTTGGCAGGGCAGAGACCCAGTACTTC. The whole variable domain, remainder taken from reference TRBV5-5 and TRBJ2-5, is DAGVTQSPTHLIKTRGQQVTLRCSPISGHKSVSWYQQVLGQGPQFIFQYYEKEERGRGNFPDRFSARQFPNYSSELNVNALLLGDSALYLCASSFGRAETQYFGPGTRLLVL.

The CDR3 here is CASSLGGTAPYEQYF. DNA for the CDR3: TGTGCCAGCAGTTTAGGCGGGACTGCCCCCTACGAGCAGTACTTC. The rearrangement links TRBV28 to TRBJ2-7, with a tentative D call TRBD2 (6 bases). V was pared by 2 bases and J by 2 bases, with 13 bases between. The CDR3 runs to 15 residues. CDR1 and CDR2 (germline): MDHEN, SYDVKM.

Many counts were recorded for this clonotype. The chain combines TRBV29-1 with TRBJ2-1, with a tentative D call TRBD1 (6 bases). The CDR3 contains 12 residues. CDR1 and CDR2 from the germline V gene are SQVTM and ANQGSEA. The ends were cut back, 4 bases at V and 5 bases at J, with 9 bases in the middle. The CDR3 here is CSVARQDNEQFF. As DNA, the CDR3 is TGCAGCGTTGCTAGACAGGACAATGAGCAGTTCTTC.

This clonotype was recorded a few times. The chain is built from TRBV10-3 and TRBJ2-3, with TRBD2 as a possible D gene (6 bases). Trimming removed 0 bases at V and 3 bases at J, with 13 bases between. Germline assignment: CDR1 ENHRY and CDR2 SYGVKD. The CDR3 covers 16 residues. The CDR3 loop is CAISESEAGFTDTQYF. The DNA for the CDR3 is TGTGCCATCAGTGAGTCAGAGGCGGGATTTACAGATACGCAGTATTTT.

This clonotype was recorded a few times. V usage is TRBV28 and J usage is TRBJ1-5, with D possibly TRBD1 on 6 matching bases. The V and J ends lost 6 bases and 0 bases respectively, with 12 bases between them. Germline V gives CDR1 MDHEN, CDR2 SYDVKM. The CDR3 sequence is 15 residues long. The CDR3 region is CASRMTGYSNQPQHF. The CDR3 DNA reads as TGTGCCAGCAGGATGACAGGTTATAGCAATCAGCCCCAGCATTTT. Looking up the rest from reference TRBV28 and TRBJ1-5 gives the full variable domain: DVKVTQSSRYLVKRTGEKVFLECVQDMDHENMFWYRQDPGLGLRLIYFSYDVKMKEKGDIPEGYSVSREKKERFSLILESASTNQTSMYLCASRMTGYSNQPQHFGDGTRLSIL.

In regard to this clonotype: One end of the junction is discordant with germline, which a read error may explain. The rearrangement joins TRBV2 to TRBJ2-1, with TRBD1 matching over 9 bases. The CDR3 extends over 15 amino acids. Germline CDR1 is SNHLY and CDR2 is FYNNEI. This CDR3 is CASSETGQGHNEQFF. The CDR3 nucleotides read TGCGCCAGCAGTGAGACGGGACAGGGTCACAATGAGCAGTTCTTC.

This clonotype was seen more than once but under ten times. The genes are TRBV15 and TRBJ2-1; TRBD2 might be the D (5 bases). V lost 5 bases to trimming and J lost 4 bases, with 15 bases between them. From germline, CDR1 is LNHNV and CDR2 YYDKDF (reference sequence). There are 15 residues in the CDR3. CDR3 amino acids: CATSPRRDGYNEQFF. For the CDR3, the DNA is TGTGCCACCAGCCCCCGCCGGGATGGTTACAATGAGCAGTTCTTC.

The chain joins TRBV11-1 to TRBJ2-7; 8 bases line up with TRBD2. V lost 2 bases, J lost 2 bases, and 14 bases stayed unmatched. The germline CDR1 and CDR2 sequences are SGHAT and FQDESV (reference sequence). The CDR3 has 18 amino acids. CDR3 coding DNA: TGTGCCAGCAGCTTATCTCGTGGTATGGGCGGGAGGACCTACGAGCAGTACTTC. This gives the protein CASSLSRGMGGRTYEQYF.

This clonotype was detected only a few times. The chain recombines TRBV25-1 with TRBJ2-7; D might be TRBD1 (6 bases). There are 14 residues in the CDR3. The ends were cut back, 2 bases at V and 0 bases at J, with 8 bases in the middle. The germline V gene encodes CDR1 MGHDK and CDR2 SYGVNS. The CDR3 nucleotides are TGTGCCAGCAGTGAAATAGGGGGCTCCTACGAGCAGTACTTC. Amino acids: CASSEIGGSYEQYF.

V usage is TRBV19 and J usage is TRBJ2-1; weak D call: TRBD2 (5 bases). Trimming took 1 base from V and 6 from J, leaving 22 bases between them. The germline V gene encodes CDR1 LNHDA and CDR2 SQIVND (reference sequence). The CDR3 runs to 18 residues. The CDR3 sequence: CASSIVSPSVGRGNEQFF. CDR3 DNA: TGTGCCAGTAGTATAGTCTCGCCTAGTGTTGGGAGAGGCAATGAGCAGTTCTTC. Full variable domain (missing parts from reference TRBV19 and TRBJ2-1): DGGITQSPKYLFRKEGQNVTLSCEQNLNHDAMYWYRQDPGQGLRLIYYSQIVNDFQKGDIAEGYSVSREKKESFPLTVTSAQKNPTAFYLCASSIVSPSVGRGNEQFFGPGTRLTVL.

The J gene is TRBJ2-3, the V gene TRBV20-1; 10 bases map to TRBD2. The trim removed 5 bases at V and 6 bases at J, leaving 14 bases unmatched. This CDR3 is built from 16 residues. Looked up from germline, CDR1 is DFQATT and CDR2 is SNEGSKA (reference sequence). Here the CDR3 DNA reads TGCAGTGCTTCTCTAGCGGGAGTCGGGTCGGGCGATACGCAGTATTTT. This translates into CSASLAGVGSGDTQYF.

This clonotype was seen a handful of times. V and J are TRBV7-9 and TRBJ2-7, with TRBD2 matching over 8 bases. Germline V CDR1 and CDR2: SEHNR, FQNEAQ (reference sequence). There are 16 residues in the CDR3. V was clipped by 1 base and J by 6 bases; unmatched bases: 11. CDR3 loop: CASSLVAGGAYLEQYF. In DNA, the CDR3 is TGTGCCAGCAGCTTAGTGGCGGGGGGCGCCTATCTCGAGCAGTACTTC.